The sequence of this T cell receptor beta chain was determined in a study of blood T cell repertoires in COVID-19. Study-wide background: COVID-19 samples collected from the United States, Italy and Spain covered acute and convalescent phases.

In the authors' workflow: Nucleated cell counts were estimated from reference gene primer amplification. Produced via immunoSEQ multiplex PCR; TCRdb's table is partial and in-frame only. D and trimming come from the DNA, and the V and J calls and clone size come from that table. Of approximately 200,000 clones in the sample, over 80% were seen once. Ages ranged from roughly 18 to 100 years, with residence in about two dozen US areas. Participant reports of clinical history set cohort assignment. The CDR3 extends over 14 amino acids. Germline V lookup: CDR1 MNHNY, CDR2 SVGAGI (reference sequence). Trimming stripped 5 bases from V and 10 bases from J, with 15 bases between.

This receptor was identified in a man younger than 45 who had recovered from COVID-19. The chain couples TRBV6-6 to TRBJ1-6; maybe TRBD1 (6 bases). Sequenced: PBMCs or T cells enriched from blood (not recorded which). The CDR3 is CASSPRQDGSPLHF. In DNA form, the CDR3 reads TGTGCCAGCAGTCCCCGACAGGATGGATCACCCCTCCACTTT.